The clone carrying this T cell receptor (beta chain) was seen repeatedly, ten times or more. Its antigen remains unidentified. This entry comes from a study of T-cell memory formation after mild COVID-19. At the level of the study: For the most part, TCR clusters were specific to one donor. Broader study findings: What remained unconfirmed was the SARS-CoV-2 specificity of second-wave clones peaking on day 37.

One entry per CDR3 protein, called by TCRdb with MiXCR from the 5' RACE reads. The sample has 250,000 to 400,000 distinct CDR3 sequences, roughly an eighth seen once. V gave up 1 base and J gave up 6 bases, with 14 bases separating them. The CDR3 has 14 residues. Germline CDR1 reads SGHRS; CDR2 reads YFSETQ. The sample comprised PBMCs or a T cell subset sorted from them (not recorded which). The chain has TRBV5-1 and TRBJ2-7; no firm D call. The receptor's source is a man aged 18 to 29 who had mild COVID-19 (a few samples of this study predate the infection). Cell type and time point are not known. This CDR3 reads CASSLNKAIGEQYF. DNA for the CDR3: TGCGCCAGCAGCTTGAACAAGGCTATCGGCGAGCAGTACTTC.